This T cell receptor (beta chain) appears in the sequencing data of a study of blood T cell repertoires in COVID-19. Across the whole study: Donors in the United States, Italy and Spain gave samples during acute or convalescent COVID-19. Nucleic acid was either cDNA or gDNA, and it came from T cells, B-cell-depleted T cells, or PBMCs.

Authors' data handling: Amplification from reference gene primers served as the basis for estimated nucleated cell counts. TCRdb's table, derived via immunoSEQ multiplex PCR, lists solely in-frame clones and lacks some. The V and J calls and clone size are taken from that table; D and trimming were inferred from the DNA. The profile shows about 260,000 clones, roughly 84% of them singletons. The CDR3 length is 16 residues. J was trimmed by 5 bases and V by 3 bases; bases with no gene match: 5. From germline, CDR1 is KGHDR and CDR2 SFDVKD. This TCR was recovered from a woman aged 40-49 years who had recovered from COVID-19. The J gene is TRBJ2-1, the V gene TRBV24-1; 11 bases map to TRBD1. The sample comprised peripheral blood. The CDR3, as DNA: TGTGCCACCAGTGATGCCCGGGACAGGGGGAACAATGAGCAGTTCTTC. It encodes CATSDARDRGNNEQFF.